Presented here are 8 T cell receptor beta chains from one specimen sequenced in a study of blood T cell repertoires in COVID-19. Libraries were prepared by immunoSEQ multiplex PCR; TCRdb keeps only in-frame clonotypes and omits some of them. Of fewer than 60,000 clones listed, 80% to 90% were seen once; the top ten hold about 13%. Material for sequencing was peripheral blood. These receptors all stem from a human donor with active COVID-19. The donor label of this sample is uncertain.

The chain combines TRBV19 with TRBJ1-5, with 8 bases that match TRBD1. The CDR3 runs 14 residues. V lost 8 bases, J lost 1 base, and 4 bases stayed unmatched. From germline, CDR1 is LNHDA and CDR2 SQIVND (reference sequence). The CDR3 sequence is CASYDRGSNQPQHF. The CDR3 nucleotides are TGTGCCAGTTACGACAGGGGAAGCAATCAGCCCCAGCATTTT.

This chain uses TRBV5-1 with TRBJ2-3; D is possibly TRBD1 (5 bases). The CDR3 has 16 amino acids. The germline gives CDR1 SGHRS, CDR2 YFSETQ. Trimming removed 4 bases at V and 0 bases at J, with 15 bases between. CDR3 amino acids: CASSQDSPRSTDTQYF. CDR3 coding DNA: TGCGCCAGCAGCCAAGACAGCCCTCGTAGCACAGATACGCAGTATTTT.

CDR3 loop: CSVEEGGNEQFF. In nucleotides, the CDR3 is TGCAGCGTTGAAGAGGGGGGCAATGAGCAGTTCTTC. The V call is TRBV29-1, the J call TRBJ2-1; D possibly corresponds to TRBD2 (6 bases). Trimming took 0 bases from V and 6 from J, leaving 6 bases between them. The V gene's germline CDR1 is SQVTM and CDR2 ANQGSEA. The CDR3 is made up of 12 amino acids.

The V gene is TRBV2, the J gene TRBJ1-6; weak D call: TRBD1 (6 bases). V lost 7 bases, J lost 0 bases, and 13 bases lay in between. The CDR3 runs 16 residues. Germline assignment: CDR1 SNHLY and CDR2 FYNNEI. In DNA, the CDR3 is TGTGCCAGCAACCTAGGACAGAGCTCCTATAATTCACCCCTCCACTTT. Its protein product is CASNLGQSSYNSPLHF.

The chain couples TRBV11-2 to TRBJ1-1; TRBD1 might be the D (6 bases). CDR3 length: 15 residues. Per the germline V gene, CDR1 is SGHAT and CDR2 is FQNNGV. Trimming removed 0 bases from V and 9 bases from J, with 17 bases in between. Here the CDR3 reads CASSLDFGGLAKAFF. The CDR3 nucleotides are TGTGCCAGCAGCTTAGATTTCGGGGGGCTTGCAAAAGCTTTCTTT.

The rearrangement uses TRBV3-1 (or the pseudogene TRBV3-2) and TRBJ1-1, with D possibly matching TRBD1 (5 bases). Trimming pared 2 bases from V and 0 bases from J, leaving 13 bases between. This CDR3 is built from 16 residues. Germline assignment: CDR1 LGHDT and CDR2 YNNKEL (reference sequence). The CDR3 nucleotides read TGTGCCAGCAGCCAAACCGGGGGAAGAGTGAACACTGAAGCTTTCTTT. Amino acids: CASSQTGGRVNTEAFF.

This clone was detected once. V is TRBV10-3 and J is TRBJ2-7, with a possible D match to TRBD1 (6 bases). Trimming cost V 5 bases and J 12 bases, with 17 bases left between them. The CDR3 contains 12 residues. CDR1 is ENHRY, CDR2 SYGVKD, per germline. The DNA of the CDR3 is TGTGCCATCAGTTCATTGACAGGTCGTTTGTACTTC. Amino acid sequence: CAISSLTGRLYF.

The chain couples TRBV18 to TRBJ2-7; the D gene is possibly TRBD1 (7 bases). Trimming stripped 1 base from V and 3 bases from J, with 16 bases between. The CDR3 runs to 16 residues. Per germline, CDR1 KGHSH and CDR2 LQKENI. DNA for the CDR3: TGTGCCAGCTCACCACTGCCGACAGGGACTCTCTACGAGCAGTACTTC. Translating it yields CASSPLPTGTLYEQYF.